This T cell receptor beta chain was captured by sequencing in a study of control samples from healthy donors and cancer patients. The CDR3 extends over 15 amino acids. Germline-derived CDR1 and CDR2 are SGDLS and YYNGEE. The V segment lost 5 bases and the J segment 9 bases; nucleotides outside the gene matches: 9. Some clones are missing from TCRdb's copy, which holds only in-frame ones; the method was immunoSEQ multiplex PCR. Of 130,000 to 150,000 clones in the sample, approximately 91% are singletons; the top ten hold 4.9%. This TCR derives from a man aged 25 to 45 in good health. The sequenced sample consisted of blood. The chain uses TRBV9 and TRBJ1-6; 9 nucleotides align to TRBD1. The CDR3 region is CASRAGTGFSSPLHF. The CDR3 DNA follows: TGTGCCAGCAGAGCCGGGACAGGGTTCTCTTCACCCCTCCACTTT.